This T cell receptor beta chain was retrieved from a study of response to subunit inactivated influenza vaccine. Study-wide findings and caveats: The authors put forward the suggestion that each seasonal influenza vaccination may bring in only a limited number of new T cells.

TCRdb itself ran the RT-PCR reads through MiXCR, one entry per CDR3 protein. Here the sample spans 800,000 to 1,000,000 distinct CDR3 sequences, around 20% being singletons. In regard to this clonotype: Antigen specificity is unknown.

V was pared by 3 bases and J by 0 bases, with 11 bases between. The CDR3 length is 15 residues. Germline V lookup: CDR1 MNHEY, CDR2 SMNVEV (reference sequence). The TCR comes from a man aged 50 to 60 who received an inactivated influenza vaccine. Sample: PBMCs from blood, taken approximately 5 days after vaccination. This chain joins TRBV27 and TRBJ1-1; a possible D gene is TRBD1 (5 bases). The CDR3 coding sequence is TGTGCCAGCAGTTTCATAGGAGGGGTGAACACTGAAGCTTTCTTT. It is translated as CASSFIGGVNTEAFF.